A single sample is the source of the 2 T cell receptor beta chains below, sequenced in a study of metastatic and nonmetastatic thyroid tumors. TCRdb redid the clone calls on the PCR reads using MiXCR. The repertoire holds around 17,000 clones, under 35% seen once, with roughly 15% in the top ten. No patient had received any treatment before thyroid surgery. The specimen sequenced was tumor tissue. These receptors were taken from a female donor with papillary thyroid cancer or a benign thyroid nodule (not recorded which). Some clones in this sample may be carry-over from other donors' samples.

The J gene is TRBJ2-1, the V gene TRBV30, with D maybe TRBD2 (6 bases). Germline CDR1 and CDR2: GTSNPN and SVGIG (reference sequence). Trimming shortened V by 2 bases and J by 1 base, and 9 bases separated the two germline ends. CDR3 size: 14 residues. CDR3: CAWSWAGSYNEQFF. Written as DNA, the CDR3 is TGTGCCTGGAGTTGGGCGGGGTCCTACAATGAGCAGTTCTTC.

As regards this clone: This sample also contains other DNA sequences that code for the same CDR3. The V gene is TRBV7-2, the J gene TRBJ2-7, with D unclear. Deletions cut 1 base from V and 3 bases from J, with 10 bases between. The V gene's germline CDR1 is SGHTA and CDR2 FQGNSA. This CDR3 spans 14 amino acids. This CDR3 is CASSLEVADYEQYF. CDR3 nucleotide sequence: TGTGCCAGCAGCTTAGAGGTGGCAGACTACGAGCAGTACTTC.